These 14 T cell receptor beta chains were all obtained from the same sample, sequenced in a study of blood T cell repertoires in COVID-19. Using immunoSEQ multiplex PCR, the repertoire was profiled, and TCRdb retains in-frame clones only, with some absent. This table holds around 700,000 clones, just under 90% found once. The sample was peripheral blood. The source is a woman aged 18 to 35 with acute or convalescent COVID-19.

This clone has only one observation. CDR3: CASSPDRDIFYEQYF. CDR3 in DNA: TGTGCCAGCAGCCCGGACAGGGACATTTTCTACGAGCAGTACTTC. The chain couples TRBV4-2 to TRBJ2-7, with TRBD1 matching over 8 bases. Germline assignment: CDR1 LGHNA and CDR2 YNFKEQ. This CDR3 has 15 amino acids. Trimming removed 4 bases from V and 3 bases from J; junction bases left unmatched: 8.

Note on this clone: In the same sample, other DNA sequences code for this CDR3. The chain is built from TRBV18 and TRBJ1-2; D may be TRBD1 (6 bases). Germline CDR1 KGHSH, CDR2 LQKENI. The CDR3 runs to 13 residues. V was trimmed by 3 bases and J by 2 bases, leaving 7 bases between them. CDR3 loop: CASSPQGNYGYTF. Written as DNA, the CDR3 is TGTGCCAGCTCACCCCAGGGGAACTATGGCTACACCTTC.

CDR3 in DNA: TGTGCCAGCTCACCACCGGTAGGCACAGATACGCAGTATTTT. Translation gives CASSPPVGTDTQYF. The V gene is TRBV18, the J gene TRBJ2-3; no clear D gene. CDR1 and CDR2 from the germline V gene are KGHSH and LQKENI. Trimming left V 0 bases short and J 1 base short, with 5 bases between. The CDR3 is made up of 14 amino acids.

This clone was detected only once. CDR3 in amino acids: CASRREGLSAEAFF. In DNA, the CDR3 is TGTGCCAGCAGGAGGGAGGGTCTGAGTGCTGAAGCTTTCTTT. V gene TRBV6-5 combines with J gene TRBJ1-1; D not certain. V was trimmed by 6 bases and J by 6 bases, leaving 17 bases between them. The CDR3 contains 14 residues. Germline CDR1 reads MNHEY; CDR2 reads SVGAGI.

The chain recombines TRBV7-3 with TRBJ1-1, with a possible D match to TRBD1 (6 bases). The germline gives CDR1 SGHTA, CDR2 FQGTGA. The CDR3 contains 16 residues. With 0 bases removed from V and 7 bases from J, the gap between germline ends came to 18 bases. DNA for the CDR3: TGTGCCAGCAGCTTAACGTGGACAGCCGAGGGGCGTGAAGCTTTCTTT. Amino acids: CASSLTWTAEGREAFF. Drawing the rest from reference TRBV7-3 and TRBJ1-1, the complete variable domain is GAGVSQTPSNKVTEKGKYVELRCDPISGHTALYWYRQSLGQGPEFLIYFQGTGAADDSGLPNDRFFAVRPEGSVSTLKIQRTERGDSAVYLCASSLTWTAEGREAFFGQGTRLTVV.

This chain uses TRBV19 with TRBJ2-1; TRBD2 is a possible D gene (5 bases). V was shortened by 3 bases and J by 3 bases, with 18 bases between the two germline ends. Per germline, CDR1 LNHDA and CDR2 SQIVND (reference sequence). The CDR3 spans 17 residues. CDR3 nucleotides: TGTGCCAGTAGTATTCAGAACGGGGTTACGGTCTACAATGAGCAGTTCTTC. Translation gives CASSIQNGVTVYNEQFF.

Of note for this clone: This same CDR3 is encoded by further DNA sequences in the sample. This rearrangement joins TRBV4-1 to TRBJ1-2; D not resolved. Trimming took 0 bases from V and 4 from J, leaving 6 bases between them. The germline CDR1 and CDR2 sequences are MGHRA and YSYEKL. The CDR3 is made up of 13 amino acids. CDR3 nucleotide sequence: TGCGCCAGCAGCCAAGAGGGAGGCTATGGCTACACCTTC. It translates to CASSQEGGYGYTF.

The J gene is TRBJ1-2, the V gene TRBV4-1; D may be TRBD1 (5 bases). Trimming removed 1 base from V and 5 bases from J, with 17 bases in between. This CDR3 is 16 amino acids long. Germline V lookup: CDR1 MGHRA, CDR2 YSYEKL. The DNA of the CDR3 is TGCGCCAGCAGCCAAGGGAGATTGGCACGGGGGTATGGCTACACCTTC. Protein sequence: CASSQGRLARGYGYTF.

This clone was counted once. J is TRBJ1-3 and V is TRBV19; D gene ambiguous. CDR1 and CDR2 from the germline V gene are LNHDA and SQIVND (reference sequence). The CDR3 has 16 residues. V lost 6 bases and J 0 bases, leaving 15 bases between the germline ends. DNA of the CDR3: TGTGCCAGTAGAAACCCCCAGTTAAGCTCTGGAAACACCATATATTTT. This sequence encodes CASRNPQLSSGNTIYF.

The chain has TRBV29-1 and TRBJ2-3; 7 nucleotides agree with TRBD1. The CDR3 extends over 12 amino acids. Germline V CDR1 and CDR2: SQVTM, ANQGSEA. The V and J ends lost 0 bases and 11 bases, in that order; junction bases with no gene match: 5. The CDR3: CSVEEEDRRQYF. As DNA, the CDR3 is TGCAGCGTTGAAGAGGAGGACAGGCGGCAGTATTTT.

In DNA, the CDR3 is TGTGCCAGCAGCCAAGGGACAGGAAACACTGAAGCTTTCTTT. It codes for CASSQGTGNTEAFF. The rearrangement links TRBV7-8 to TRBJ1-1; TRBD1 matches at 8 bases. Losses at the gene ends were 5 bases for V and 2 bases for J; bases not matched to a gene: 4. The CDR3 runs 14 residues. Germline V gene data show CDR1 as SGHVS and CDR2 as FQNEAQ.

V and J are TRBV10-3 and TRBJ1-5, with TRBD1 as a possible D gene (6 bases). The CDR3 runs 16 residues. Trimming took 6 bases from V and 2 from J, leaving 17 bases between them. The V gene's germline CDR1 is ENHRY and CDR2 SYGVKD. This chain's CDR3 is CAISNYKTGGNQPQHF. DNA for the CDR3: TGTGCCATCAGCAATTATAAGACAGGCGGCAATCAGCCCCAGCATTTT.

This clone has a handful of counts. The rearrangement links TRBV19 to TRBJ1-1; D remains unclear. Trimming cost V 7 bases and J 0 bases, with 12 bases left between them. The CDR3 has 14 amino acids. CDR1 is LNHDA and CDR2 is SQIVND in the germline V gene (reference sequence). Here the CDR3 reads CASTRGSMNTEAFF. The CDR3 region has the DNA TGTGCCAGTACCCGAGGGAGCATGAACACTGAAGCTTTCTTT.

This clone turned up a few times. The V gene is TRBV4-3, the J gene TRBJ1-5; tentative D call: TRBD1 (5 bases). The CDR3 spans 16 residues. V gave up 0 bases and J gave up 6 bases, with 15 bases separating them. CDR1 and CDR2 from the germline V gene are LGHNA and YSLEER. Written as DNA, the CDR3 is TGCGCCAGCAGCCAAGATTGGGGGGGTACGGCTCAGCCCCAGCATTTT. Translated, it gives CASSQDWGGTAQPQHF.